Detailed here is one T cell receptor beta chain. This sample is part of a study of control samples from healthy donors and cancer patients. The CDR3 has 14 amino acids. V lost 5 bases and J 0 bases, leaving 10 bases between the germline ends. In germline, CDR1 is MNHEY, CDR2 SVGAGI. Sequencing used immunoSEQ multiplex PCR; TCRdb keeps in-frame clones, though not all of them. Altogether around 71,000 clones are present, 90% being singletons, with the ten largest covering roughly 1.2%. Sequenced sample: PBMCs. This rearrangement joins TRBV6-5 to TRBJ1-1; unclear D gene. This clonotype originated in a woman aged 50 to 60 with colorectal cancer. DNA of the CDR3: TGTGCCAGCAGTAAGGGTTACATGAACACTGAAGCTTTCTTT. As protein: CASSKGYMNTEAFF.